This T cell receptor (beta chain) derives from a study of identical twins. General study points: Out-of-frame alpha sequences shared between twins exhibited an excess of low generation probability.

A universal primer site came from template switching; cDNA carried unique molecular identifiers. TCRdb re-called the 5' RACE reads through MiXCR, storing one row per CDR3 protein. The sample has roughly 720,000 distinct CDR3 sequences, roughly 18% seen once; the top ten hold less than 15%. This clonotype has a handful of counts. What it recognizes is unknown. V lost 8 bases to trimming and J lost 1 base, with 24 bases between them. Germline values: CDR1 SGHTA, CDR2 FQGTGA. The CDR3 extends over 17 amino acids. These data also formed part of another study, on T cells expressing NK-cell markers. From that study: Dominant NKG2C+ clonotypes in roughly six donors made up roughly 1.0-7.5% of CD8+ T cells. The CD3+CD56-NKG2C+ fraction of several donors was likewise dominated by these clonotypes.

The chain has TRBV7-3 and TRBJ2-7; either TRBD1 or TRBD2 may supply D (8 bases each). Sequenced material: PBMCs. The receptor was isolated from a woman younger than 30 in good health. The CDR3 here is CASAGGNWTGISYEQYF. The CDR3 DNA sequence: TGTGCCAGCGCGGGGGGTAATTGGACAGGGATTTCCTACGAGCAGTACTTC.